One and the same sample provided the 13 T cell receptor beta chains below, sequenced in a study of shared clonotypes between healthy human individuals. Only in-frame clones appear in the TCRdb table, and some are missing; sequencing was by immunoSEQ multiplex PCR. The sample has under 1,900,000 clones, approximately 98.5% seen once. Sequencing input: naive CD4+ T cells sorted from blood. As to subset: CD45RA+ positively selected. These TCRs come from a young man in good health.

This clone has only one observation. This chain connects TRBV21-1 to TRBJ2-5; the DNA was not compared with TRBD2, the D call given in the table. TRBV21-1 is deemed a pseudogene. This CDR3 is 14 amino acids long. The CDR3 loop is CASSKRERLETQYF. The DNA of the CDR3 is TGTGCCAGCAGCAAAAGGGAGCGGCTGGAGACCCAGTACTTC.

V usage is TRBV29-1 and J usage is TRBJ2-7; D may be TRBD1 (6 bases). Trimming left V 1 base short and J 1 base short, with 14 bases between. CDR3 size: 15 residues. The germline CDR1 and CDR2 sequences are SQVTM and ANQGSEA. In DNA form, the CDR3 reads TGCAGCGTTGAAGCCGGGGCAGGGGCGTCCTACGAGCAGTACTTC. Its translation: CSVEAGAGASYEQYF.

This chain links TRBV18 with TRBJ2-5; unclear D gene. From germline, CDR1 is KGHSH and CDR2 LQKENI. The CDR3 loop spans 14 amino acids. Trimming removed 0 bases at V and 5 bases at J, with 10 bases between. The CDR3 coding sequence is TGTGCCAGCTCACCACCGTCGGTTACCGAGACCCAGTACTTC. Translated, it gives CASSPPSVTETQYF. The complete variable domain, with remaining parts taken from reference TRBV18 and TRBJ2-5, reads NAGVMQNPRHLVRRRGQEARLRCSPMKGHSHVYWYRQLPEEGLKFMVYLQKENIIDESGMPKERFSAEFPKEGPSILRIQQVVRGDSAAYFCASSPPSVTETQYFGPGTRLLVL.

The chain's CDR3 is CASSSGQLGNTEAFF. The CDR3 region has the DNA TGCGCCAGCAGCTCGGGACAGCTGGGAAACACTGAAGCTTTCTTT. V gene TRBV5-1 combines with J gene TRBJ1-1; 7 bases match TRBD1. Germline V CDR1 and CDR2: SGHRS, YFSETQ. CDR3 size: 15 residues. V was clipped by 3 bases and J by 2 bases; unmatched bases: 7.

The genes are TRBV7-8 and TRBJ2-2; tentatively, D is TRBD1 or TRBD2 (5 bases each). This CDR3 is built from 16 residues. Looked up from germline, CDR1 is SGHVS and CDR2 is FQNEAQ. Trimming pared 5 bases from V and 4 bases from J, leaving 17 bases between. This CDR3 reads CASSPPRDRVTGELFF. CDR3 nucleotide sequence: TGTGCCAGCAGCCCGCCCAGGGACCGGGTCACCGGGGAGCTGTTTTTT.

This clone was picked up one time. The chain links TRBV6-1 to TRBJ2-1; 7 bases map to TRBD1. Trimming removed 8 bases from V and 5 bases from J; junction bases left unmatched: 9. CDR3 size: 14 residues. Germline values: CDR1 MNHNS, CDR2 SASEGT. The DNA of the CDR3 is TGTGCCAGCTCCTGGACAGGTAGGGACAATGAGCAGTTCTTC. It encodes CASSWTGRDNEQFF.

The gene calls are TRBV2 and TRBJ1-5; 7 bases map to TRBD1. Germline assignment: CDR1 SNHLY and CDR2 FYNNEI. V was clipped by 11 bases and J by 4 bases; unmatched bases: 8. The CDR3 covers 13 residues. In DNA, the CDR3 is TGTGCCTACGGACAGGATTATAATCAGCCCCAGCATTTT. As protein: CAYGQDYNQPQHF.

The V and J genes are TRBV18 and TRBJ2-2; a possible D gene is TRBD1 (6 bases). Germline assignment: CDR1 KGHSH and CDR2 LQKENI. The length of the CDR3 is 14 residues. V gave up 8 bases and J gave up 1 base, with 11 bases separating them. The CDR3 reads CASATGLNTGELFF. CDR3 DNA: TGTGCCAGCGCGACAGGCCTGAACACCGGGGAGCTGTTTTTT.

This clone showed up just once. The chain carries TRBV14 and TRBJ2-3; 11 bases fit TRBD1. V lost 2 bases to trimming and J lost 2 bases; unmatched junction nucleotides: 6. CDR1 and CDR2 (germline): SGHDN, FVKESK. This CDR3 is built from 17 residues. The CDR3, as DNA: TGTGCCAGCAGCCAACTCCCGGGACAGGGGGTCACAGATACGCAGTATTTT. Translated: CASSQLPGQGVTDTQYF.

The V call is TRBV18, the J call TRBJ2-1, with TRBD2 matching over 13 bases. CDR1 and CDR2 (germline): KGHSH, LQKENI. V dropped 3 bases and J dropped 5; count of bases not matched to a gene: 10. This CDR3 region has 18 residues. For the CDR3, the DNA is TGTGCCAGCTCACCTATTATCCGGACTAGCGGGAGTAACAATGAGCAGTTCTTC. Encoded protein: CASSPIIRTSGSNNEQFF. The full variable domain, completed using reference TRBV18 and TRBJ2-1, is NAGVMQNPRHLVRRRGQEARLRCSPMKGHSHVYWYRQLPEEGLKFMVYLQKENIIDESGMPKERFSAEFPKEGPSILRIQQVVRGDSAAYFCASSPIIRTSGSNNEQFFGPGTRLTVL.

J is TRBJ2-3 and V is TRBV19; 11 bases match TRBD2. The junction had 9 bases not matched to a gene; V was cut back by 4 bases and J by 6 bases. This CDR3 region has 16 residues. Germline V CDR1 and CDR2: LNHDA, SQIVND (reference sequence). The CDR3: CASSTGTSGGADTQYF. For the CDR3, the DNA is TGTGCCAGTAGTACGGGGACTAGCGGAGGGGCGGATACGCAGTATTTT.

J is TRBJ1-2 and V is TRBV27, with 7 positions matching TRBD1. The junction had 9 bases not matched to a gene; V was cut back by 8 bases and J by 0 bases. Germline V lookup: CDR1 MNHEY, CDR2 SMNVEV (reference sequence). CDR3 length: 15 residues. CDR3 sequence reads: CASSDRTGPNYGYTF. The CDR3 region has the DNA TGTGCCAGCTCCGACAGGACAGGACCTAACTATGGCTACACCTTC.

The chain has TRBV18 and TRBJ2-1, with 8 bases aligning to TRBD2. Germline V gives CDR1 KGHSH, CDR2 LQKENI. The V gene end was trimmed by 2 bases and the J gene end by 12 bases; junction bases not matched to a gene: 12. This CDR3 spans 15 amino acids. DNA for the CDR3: TGTGCCAGCTCACCATCGGGACTAGAGGTTACGGGGCAGTTCTTC. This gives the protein CASSPSGLEVTGQFF.